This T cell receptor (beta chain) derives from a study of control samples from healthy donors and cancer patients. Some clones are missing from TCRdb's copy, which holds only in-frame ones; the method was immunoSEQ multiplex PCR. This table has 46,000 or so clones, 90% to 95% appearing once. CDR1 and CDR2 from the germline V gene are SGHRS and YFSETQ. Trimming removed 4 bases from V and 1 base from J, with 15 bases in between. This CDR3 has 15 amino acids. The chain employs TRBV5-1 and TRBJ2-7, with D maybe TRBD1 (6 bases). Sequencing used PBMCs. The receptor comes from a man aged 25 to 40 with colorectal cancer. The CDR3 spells CASSPTPDRSYEQYF. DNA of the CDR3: TGCGCCAGCAGCCCGACTCCCGACAGGTCCTACGAGCAGTACTTC.